These 32 T cell receptor beta chains originate from one sample sequenced in a study of graft-versus-host responses after intestinal transplantation. TCRdb's table, derived via immunoSEQ multiplex PCR, lists solely in-frame clones and lacks some. The profile shows around 38,000 clones, 80% to 85% of them singletons. Source: PBMCs, taken about 1,000 days after transplant. The source of these receptors is a human patient who received an intestinal transplant, so some T cells may come from the graft donor.

The chain couples TRBV7-6 to TRBJ2-1; TRBD1 aligns across 7 bases. V dropped 5 bases and J dropped 7; count of bases not matched to a gene: 2. This CDR3 has 12 residues. From germline, CDR1 is SGHVS and CDR2 FNYEAQ. CDR3 region: CASSRQGNEQFF. CDR3 nucleotides: TGTGCCAGCAGCAGACAGGGAAATGAGCAGTTCTTC.

The CDR3 reads CASSYRDGDNQPQHF. For the CDR3, the DNA is TGTGCCAGCAGTTACAGGGATGGTGACAATCAGCCCCAGCATTTT. This sequence joins TRBV2 and TRBJ1-5; D possibly corresponds to TRBD1 (6 bases). Germline CDR1 reads SNHLY; CDR2 reads FYNNEI. The CDR3 is made up of 15 amino acids. The V end lost 5 bases, the J end lost 3 bases, and 14 bases lay between the germline ends.

In its sample, this clone was seen a few times. J is TRBJ1-1 and V is TRBV2; TRBD1 aligns across 9 bases. Germline CDR1 and CDR2: SNHLY and FYNNEI. The CDR3 has 15 residues. Unmatched junction bases numbered 8, after V lost 6 bases and J lost 3 bases. The CDR3 sequence: CASRARTGADTEAFF. The CDR3 nucleotides read TGTGCCAGCAGGGCAAGGACAGGGGCGGACACTGAAGCTTTCTTT.

The rearrangement links TRBV30 to TRBJ1-6; 8 nucleotides agree with TRBD1. The CDR3 loop spans 17 amino acids. CDR1 is GTSNPN, CDR2 SVGIG, per germline (reference sequence). The trim removed 4 bases at V and 9 bases at J, leaving 17 bases unmatched. In DNA form, the CDR3 reads TGTGCCTGGAAGGCGGTTTCAGGGGGCAGAATATTTTCACCCCTCCACTTT. As protein: CAWKAVSGGRIFSPLHF.

Regarding this clone: Compared with germline, one end of the junction differs, possibly owing to a read error. This sequence joins TRBV9 and TRBJ2-1; 13 nucleotides agree with TRBD2. CDR3 length: 15 amino acids. Germline values: CDR1 SGDLS, CDR2 YYNGEE. CDR3 amino acids: CASSAGTSGNNEQLF. For the CDR3, the DNA is TGTGCCAGCAGCGCCGGGACTAGCGGGAACAATGAGCAGCTCTTC.

V is TRBV28 and J is TRBJ2-3; a possible D gene is TRBD1 (7 bases). V was shortened by 5 bases and J by 1 base, with 16 bases between the two germline ends. This CDR3 is built from 16 residues. The germline V gene has CDR1 MDHEN and CDR2 SYDVKM. DNA of the CDR3: TGTGCCAGCAGTCCTGCCTCAGGGGGGCGCACAGATACGCAGTATTTT. The encoded protein is CASSPASGGRTDTQYF.

This clone is termed medium-sized. This chain connects TRBV6-1 to TRBJ1-5; D unclear. CDR3 length equals 15 residues. Looked up from germline, CDR1 is MNHNS and CDR2 is SASEGT. V was shortened by 7 bases and J by 0 bases, with 13 bases between the two germline ends. This CDR3 reads CASIMTDGSNQPQHF. CDR3 nucleotide sequence: TGTGCCAGCATCATGACGGATGGTAGCAATCAGCCCCAGCATTTT.

This clone has only one observation. This chain joins TRBV5-1 and TRBJ2-1, with D perhaps matching TRBD2 (6 bases). Trimming left V 0 bases short and J 0 bases short, with 10 bases between. The CDR3 consists of 16 residues. Germline assignment: CDR1 SGHRS and CDR2 YFSETQ. CDR3 in amino acids: CASSLVPSDSYNEQFF. As DNA, the CDR3 is TGCGCCAGCAGCTTGGTGCCTAGCGACTCCTACAATGAGCAGTTCTTC.

This clone was seen a handful of times. The chain couples TRBV6-1 to TRBJ1-5, with D maybe TRBD1 (5 bases). Per the germline V gene, CDR1 is MNHNS and CDR2 is SASEGT. This CDR3 contains 13 residues. With 3 bases removed from V and 5 bases from J, the gap between germline ends came to 8 bases. The CDR3 is CASSERGDQPQHF. DNA for the CDR3: TGTGCCAGCAGTGAGCGGGGGGATCAGCCCCAGCATTTT.

This clone was found a few times. V usage is TRBV27 and J usage is TRBJ2-1; D ambiguous. The V end lost 0 bases, the J end lost 8 bases, and 17 bases lay between the germline ends. Germline V gene data show CDR1 as MNHEY and CDR2 as SMNVEV (reference sequence). The CDR3 is 16 residues long. This CDR3 is CASSLSGPHVGDEQFF. The CDR3, as DNA: TGTGCCAGCAGTTTATCAGGGCCTCACGTCGGCGATGAGCAGTTCTTC.

The chain links TRBV19 to TRBJ2-6, with D tentatively TRBD1 (6 bases). The ends were cut back, 5 bases at V and 0 bases at J, with 11 bases in the middle. CDR3 length: 16 amino acids. Germline assignment: CDR1 LNHDA and CDR2 SQIVND (reference sequence). CDR3 nucleotide sequence: TGTGCCAGTAGTTTAACAGGGTCCTCTGGGGCCAACGTCCTGACTTTC. Its translation: CASSLTGSSGANVLTF.

This CDR3 is CASSEARDRSSYEQYF. Written as DNA, the CDR3 is TGTGCCAGCAGTGAAGCGAGAGACCGGAGCTCCTACGAGCAGTACTTC. V usage is TRBV6-1 and J usage is TRBJ2-7; D uncertain. V gave up 0 bases and J gave up 0 bases, with 12 bases separating them. Germline CDR1 and CDR2: MNHNS and SASEGT. There are 16 residues in the CDR3.

The J gene is TRBJ2-6, the V gene TRBV13; the D gene is possibly TRBD1 (5 bases). Trimming took off 2 bases at V and 0 bases at J, with 14 bases between the two ends. Germline-derived CDR1 and CDR2 are PRHDT and FYEKMQ (reference sequence). The CDR3 sequence is 18 residues long. CDR3 bases: TGTGCCAGCAGCTTAATTTCAGGGAAGGACTCTGGGGCCAACGTCCTGACTTTC. The encoded protein is CASSLISGKDSGANVLTF. The full variable domain, in which reference TRBV13 and TRBJ2-6 provide the parts outside the CDR3, is AAGVIQSPRHLIKEKRETATLKCYPIPRHDTVYWYQQGPGQDPQFLISFYEKMQSDKGSIPDRFSAQQFSDYHSELNMSSLELGDSALYFCASSLISGKDSGANVLTFGAGSRLTVL.

This rearrangement joins TRBV7-9 to TRBJ1-2; the D gene is possibly TRBD1 (6 bases). Germline V gene sequence: CDR1 SEHNR, CDR2 FQNEAQ (reference sequence). Trimming cost V 1 base and J 3 bases, with 9 bases left between them. The CDR3 covers 14 residues. The CDR3 nucleotides read TGTGCCAGCAGCTTAGTGGGGGGCCACTATGGCTACACCTTC. Translation gives CASSLVGGHYGYTF.

J is TRBJ2-2 and V is TRBV18; TRBD1 might be the D (6 bases). Germline V gives CDR1 KGHSH, CDR2 LQKENI. The V end lost 3 bases, the J end lost 5 bases, and 16 bases lay between the germline ends. The CDR3 extends over 16 amino acids. CDR3 region: CASSPWDTLKTGELFF. CDR3 DNA: TGTGCCAGCTCACCCTGGGACACTTTGAAAACCGGGGAGCTGTTTTTT.

This chain uses TRBV5-1 with TRBJ2-5, with 9 bases identical to TRBD2. Germline CDR1 and CDR2: SGHRS and YFSETQ. The junction had 1 base not matched to a gene; V was cut back by 2 bases and J by 2 bases. The CDR3 is made up of 14 amino acids. CDR3 sequence: CASSLAGGQETQYF. DNA for the CDR3: TGCGCCAGCAGCTTAGCGGGAGGTCAAGAGACCCAGTACTTC.

The chain links TRBV4-1 to TRBJ2-5; D is ambiguous. V lost 1 base to trimming and J lost 0 bases, with 9 bases between them. CDR3 size: 15 residues. Germline CDR1 and CDR2: MGHRA and YSYEKL. CDR3 sequence reads: CASSQVPRDQETQYF. DNA for the CDR3: TGCGCCAGCAGCCAAGTACCCCGGGACCAAGAGACCCAGTACTTC.

V usage is TRBV5-1 and J usage is TRBJ1-1; D not certain. Looked up from germline, CDR1 is SGHRS and CDR2 is YFSETQ. V lost 5 bases to trimming and J lost 1 base, with 9 bases between them. The CDR3 consists of 13 residues. The CDR3 protein is CASRYFGNTEAFF. CDR3 nucleotide sequence: TGCGCCAGCAGGTATTTCGGGAACACTGAAGCTTTCTTT.

This clone was recorded only once. This chain connects TRBV19 to TRBJ1-5; unclear D gene. From germline, CDR1 is LNHDA and CDR2 SQIVND (reference sequence). This CDR3 has 15 residues. Trimming removed 5 bases from V and 1 base from J, with 12 bases in between. The CDR3 DNA reads TGTGCCAGTAGTTTATTAGAGGGCAGCAATCAGCCCCAGCATTTT. It encodes CASSLLEGSNQPQHF.

The V call is TRBV19, the J call TRBJ1-5; D call uncertain. There are 12 residues in the CDR3. Germline V gives CDR1 LNHDA, CDR2 SQIVND (reference sequence). V gave up 5 bases and J gave up 4 bases, with 6 bases separating them. Here the CDR3 reads CASSLRNQPQHF. The CDR3 DNA reads as TGTGCCAGTAGTCTCCGAAATCAGCCCCAGCATTTT.

The chain employs TRBV27 and TRBJ1-6; TRBD1 matches at 9 bases. The CDR3 extends over 15 amino acids. J lost 7 bases, V lost 6 bases, and 7 bases had no gene match. Germline values: CDR1 MNHEY, CDR2 SMNVEV (reference sequence). CDR3: CASSSNGQGNSPLHF. The CDR3 DNA reads TGTGCCAGCAGCTCAAACGGACAGGGGAATTCACCCCTCCACTTT.

This chain uses TRBV6-1 with TRBJ2-3; the D gene is possibly TRBD1 (9 bases). This CDR3 contains 15 residues. Trimming took 7 bases from V and 4 from J, leaving 18 bases between them. From germline, CDR1 is MNHNS and CDR2 SASEGT. CDR3 sequence reads: CASTGGGQGADTQYF. The CDR3 DNA reads TGTGCCAGCACCGGGGGGGGACAGGGCGCAGATACGCAGTATTTT.

The genes are TRBV27 and TRBJ2-5, with D unresolved. The end of the DNA aligns better with TRBJ2-7, so the J call may be wrong. CDR3 size: 13 residues. Germline CDR1 and CDR2: MNHEY and SMNVEV (reference sequence). The CDR3 sequence is CASSPGRTYEQYF. As DNA, the CDR3 is TGTGCCAGCAGTCCCGGACGGACCTACGAGCAGTACTTC.

This clone occurred once. The genes are TRBV28 and TRBJ2-2; the match to TRBD2 covers 7 bases. The CDR3 totals 17 residues. Germline CDR1 reads MDHEN; CDR2 reads SYDVKM. V shed 4 bases and J 6 bases; nucleotides not matched to a gene: 14. CDR3 sequence reads: CASSSLYALGGAGELFF. CDR3 nucleotides: TGTGCCAGCAGTTCCTTATACGCCTTGGGGGGGGCCGGGGAGCTGTTTTTT.

The chain couples TRBV2 to TRBJ1-4; TRBD1 matches at 7 bases. The V gene end was trimmed by 3 bases and the J gene end by 7 bases; junction bases not matched to a gene: 5. From germline, CDR1 is SNHLY and CDR2 FYNNEI. This CDR3 is 14 amino acids long. The CDR3 loop is CASSDRGSGEKLFF. CDR3 DNA sequence: TGTGCCAGCAGTGACAGGGGGTCAGGTGAAAAACTGTTTTTT.

V is TRBV6-1 and J is TRBJ2-7; 10 bases agree with TRBD1. This CDR3 spans 15 amino acids. The V and J ends lost 10 bases and 2 bases, in that order; junction bases with no gene match: 11. In germline, CDR1 is MNHNS, CDR2 SASEGT. In nucleotides, the CDR3 is TGTGCCACCAGGGCTTTAGGGACAGGGGCCTACGAGCAGTACTTC. It yields the protein CATRALGTGAYEQYF.

This sequence joins TRBV5-1 and TRBJ2-7, with 9 nucleotides matching TRBD1. Germline V gene sequence: CDR1 SGHRS, CDR2 YFSETQ. This CDR3 region has 16 residues. After removal of 3 bases from V and 1 base from J, the junction contained 8 bases not matched to a gene. The CDR3 bases are TGCGCCAGCAGCTGGGGGACAGGGTCGGGGTCCTACGAGCAGTACTTC. The encoded protein is CASSWGTGSGSYEQYF. Full variable domain (remainder filled in from reference TRBV5-1 and TRBJ2-7): KAGVTQTPRYLIKTRGQQVTLSCSPISGHRSVSWYQQTPGQGLQFLFEYFSETQRNKGNFPGRFSGRQFSNSRSEMNVSTLELGDSALYLCASSWGTGSGSYEQYFGPGTRLTVT.

Written as DNA, the CDR3 is TGTGCCACCAGCAGATCCATCGAGCACACTGAAGCTTTCTTT. Protein sequence: CATSRSIEHTEAFF. V usage is TRBV15 and J usage is TRBJ1-1; D gene unclear. The CDR3 covers 14 residues. The ends were cut back, 2 bases at V and 3 bases at J, with 10 bases in the middle. Per germline, CDR1 LNHNV and CDR2 YYDKDF (reference sequence).

The gene calls are TRBV25-1 and TRBJ1-4; possibly TRBD1 for D (5 bases). The CDR3 totals 14 residues. V lost 5 bases and J lost 8, with 15 bases in between. Germline CDR1 MGHDK, CDR2 SYGVNS. CDR3 sequence: CASSRGMPTEKLFF. As DNA, the CDR3 is TGTGCCAGCAGTAGGGGCATGCCCACCGAAAAACTGTTTTTT.

The gene calls are TRBV13 and TRBJ1-1, with D possibly matching TRBD1 (5 bases). CDR1 is PRHDT, CDR2 FYEKMQ, per germline (reference sequence). The CDR3 is 13 residues long. Trimming shortened V by 0 bases and J by 5 bases, and 7 bases separated the two germline ends. In DNA, the CDR3 is TGTGCCAGCAGCTTAGGCCGGGGGACTGAAGCTTTCTTT. Protein: CASSLGRGTEAFF.

The chain uses TRBV5-6 and TRBJ2-5; D possibly corresponds to TRBD1 (5 bases). V was cut by 0 bases and J by 3 bases, with 6 bases left in between. Germline V gives CDR1 SGHDT, CDR2 YYEEEE. This CDR3 region has 13 residues. As DNA, the CDR3 is TGTGCCAGCAGCTTGGAGGGGAAAGAGACCCAGTACTTC. It encodes CASSLEGKETQYF.

V usage is TRBV30 and J usage is TRBJ2-5; D gene unclear. Germline-derived CDR1 and CDR2 are GTSNPN and SVGIG (reference sequence). V lost 5 bases and J lost 4, with 20 bases in between. The CDR3 consists of 15 residues. The CDR3: CAWGGEATDLETQYF. DNA of the CDR3: TGTGCCTGGGGTGGGGAAGCGACGGATTTAGAGACCCAGTACTTC.